The clone carrying this TCR beta chain occurred a few times. Its antigen is still unknown. A much larger clone is a single base away; this may be a read error. The library came from three nested PCR rounds adapted from ARM-PCR protocols. TCRdb re-called the multiplex PCR reads with MiXCR, one entry per CDR3 protein. The sample contains about 48,000 distinct CDR3 sequences, more than 55% of which appear only once. The record originates from a study of tumor and adjacent non-tumor tissue in lung cancer. Overall study context: The patients, 10 to 11 men and 4 to 6 women, were about 30 to 85 with stage I to III disease. Each sample yielded 3.9 million or so productive TCRbeta reads on average.

The CDR3 spans 12 residues. CDR1 is SGHDT, CDR2 YYEEEE, per germline. This sample's RNA came from whole unsorted tissue. Distant lung tissue was collected more than 3 cm away from the tumor edge. Donors were chemotherapy-naive, newly diagnosed lung cancer surgical patients in China, August–November 2014. Findings and limits, study-wide: Normal lung showed higher cumulative top 100 clone frequency than tumor.

The sequenced material came from distant non-tumor lung tissue. The clonotype comes from a woman in her seventies with non-small cell lung cancer. V and J are TRBV5-6 and TRBJ1-6; D remains unclear. In DNA, the CDR3 is TGTGCCAGCAGCGCATACCCTTCATCCCTCCACTTT. Protein product: CASSAYPSSLHF.